This TCR beta chain is from a study of T cells in Graves' hyperthyroidism and ophthalmopathy. CDR3 length: 12 amino acids. Amplification of TCR beta CDR3 regions was performed using RNA transcripts as template. HTBI primers were employed in a first-round RT-PCR of the TCR CDR3. In TCRdb, the multiplex PCR reads were re-called with MiXCR into one record per CDR3 protein. The data contain more than 300,000 distinct CDR3 sequences, 17% of them seen just once; the ten biggest clones take up about a third. This clonotype occurred a few times. One base away lies a much larger clone, so this may be a sequencing read error. Diagnostic assessment was based on clinical symptoms, serum thyroxine and TRAb, thyroid ultrasound and orbital computed tomography.

V usage is TRBV12-3 or TRBV12-4 and J usage is TRBJ1-2; D not certain. Specimen: blood. The source is a woman aged 25 to 39 with Graves' hyperthyroidism that later progressed to Graves' ophthalmopathy. CDR3 loop: CACSSQENGYTF. The CDR3 coding sequence is TGTGCCTGCAGCTCCCAAGAAAACGGCTACACCTTC.